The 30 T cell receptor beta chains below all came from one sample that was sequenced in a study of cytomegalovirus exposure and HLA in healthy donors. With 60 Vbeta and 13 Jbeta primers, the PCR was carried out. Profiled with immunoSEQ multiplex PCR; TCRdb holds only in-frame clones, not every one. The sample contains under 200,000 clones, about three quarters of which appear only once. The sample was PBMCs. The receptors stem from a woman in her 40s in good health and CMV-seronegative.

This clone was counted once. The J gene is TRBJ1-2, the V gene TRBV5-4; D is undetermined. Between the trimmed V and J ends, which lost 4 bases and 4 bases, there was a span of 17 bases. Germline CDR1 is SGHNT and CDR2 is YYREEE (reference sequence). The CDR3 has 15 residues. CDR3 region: CASSPVGKLPYGYTF. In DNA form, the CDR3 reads TGTGCCAGCAGCCCGGTCGGGAAACTCCCCTATGGCTACACCTTC.

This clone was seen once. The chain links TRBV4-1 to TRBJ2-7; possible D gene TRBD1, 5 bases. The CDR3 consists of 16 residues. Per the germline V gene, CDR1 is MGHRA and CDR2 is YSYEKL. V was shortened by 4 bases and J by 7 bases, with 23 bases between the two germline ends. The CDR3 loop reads CASSRPRGQESREQYF. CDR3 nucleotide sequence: TGCGCCAGCAGCCGCCCTAGGGGCCAGGAATCGAGAGAGCAGTACTTC.

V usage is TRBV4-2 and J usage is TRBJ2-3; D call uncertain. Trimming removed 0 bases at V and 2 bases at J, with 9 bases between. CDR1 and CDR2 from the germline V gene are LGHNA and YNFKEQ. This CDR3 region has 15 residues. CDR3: CASSQDYSYTDTQYF. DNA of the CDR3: TGTGCCAGCAGCCAAGATTACAGCTACACAGATACGCAGTATTTT.

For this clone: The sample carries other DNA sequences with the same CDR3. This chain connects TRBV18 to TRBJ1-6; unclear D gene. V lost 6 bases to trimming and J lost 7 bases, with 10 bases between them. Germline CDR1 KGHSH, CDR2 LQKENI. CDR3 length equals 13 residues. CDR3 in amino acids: CASSPMENSPLHF. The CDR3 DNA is TGTGCCAGCTCGCCGATGGAGAATTCACCCCTCCACTTT.

CDR3 sequence: CASSKEITRNEQFF. The CDR3 region has the DNA TGTGCCAGCAGTAAAGAGATAACGCGGAATGAGCAGTTCTTC. The chain has TRBV27 and TRBJ2-1; D gene unclear. The CDR3 runs to 14 residues. Looked up from germline, CDR1 is MNHEY and CDR2 is SMNVEV (reference sequence). V lost 5 bases, J lost 7 bases, and 15 bases lay in between.

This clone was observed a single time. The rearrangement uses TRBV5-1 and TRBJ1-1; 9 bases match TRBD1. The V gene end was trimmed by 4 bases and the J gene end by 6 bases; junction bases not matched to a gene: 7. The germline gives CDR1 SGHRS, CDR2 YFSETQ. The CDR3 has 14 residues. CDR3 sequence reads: CASSKTGGMPEAFF. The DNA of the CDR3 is TGCGCCAGCAGCAAGACAGGGGGTATGCCTGAAGCTTTCTTT.

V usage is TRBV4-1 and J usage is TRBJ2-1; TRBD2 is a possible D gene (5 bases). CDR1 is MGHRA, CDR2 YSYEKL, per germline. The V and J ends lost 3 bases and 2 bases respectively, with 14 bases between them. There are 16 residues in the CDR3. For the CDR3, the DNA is TGCGCCAGCAGCCAGACCCCCCCGGGAACCTACAATGAGCAGTTCTTC. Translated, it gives CASSQTPPGTYNEQFF.

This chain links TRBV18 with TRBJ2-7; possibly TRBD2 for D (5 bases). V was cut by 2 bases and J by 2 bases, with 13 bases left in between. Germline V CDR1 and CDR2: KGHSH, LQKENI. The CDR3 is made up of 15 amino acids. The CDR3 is CASSPNTRGTYEQYF. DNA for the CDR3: TGTGCCAGCTCACCAAATACTCGGGGAACCTACGAGCAGTACTTC.

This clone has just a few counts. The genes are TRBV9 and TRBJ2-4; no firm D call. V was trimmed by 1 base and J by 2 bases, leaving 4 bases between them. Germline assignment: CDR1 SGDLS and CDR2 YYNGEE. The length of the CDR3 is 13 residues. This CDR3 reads CASSVITKNIQYF. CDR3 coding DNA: TGTGCCAGCAGCGTAATAACCAAAAACATTCAGTACTTC.

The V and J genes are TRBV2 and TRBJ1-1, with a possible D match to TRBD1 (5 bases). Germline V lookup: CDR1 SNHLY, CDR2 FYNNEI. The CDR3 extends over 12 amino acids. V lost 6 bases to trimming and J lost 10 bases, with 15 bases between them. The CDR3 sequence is CASSAGGVGAFF. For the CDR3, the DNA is TGTGCCAGCAGCGCCGGAGGGGTCGGAGCTTTCTTT.

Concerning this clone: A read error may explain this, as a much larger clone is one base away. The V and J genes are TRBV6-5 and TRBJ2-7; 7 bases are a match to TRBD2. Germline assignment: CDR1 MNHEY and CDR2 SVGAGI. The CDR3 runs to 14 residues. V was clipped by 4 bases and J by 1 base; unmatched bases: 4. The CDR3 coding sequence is TGTGCCAGCAGTTTCCCCGGGGGGTCCTACGAGCAGTACTTC. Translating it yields CASSFPGGSYEQYF.

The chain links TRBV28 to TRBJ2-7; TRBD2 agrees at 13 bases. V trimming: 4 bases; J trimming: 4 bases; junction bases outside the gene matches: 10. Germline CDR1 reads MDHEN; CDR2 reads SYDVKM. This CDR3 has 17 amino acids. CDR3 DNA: TGTGCCAGCAGTTCTCTCCTCGGGACTAGCGGGGTTTACGAGCAGTACTTC. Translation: CASSSLLGTSGVYEQYF. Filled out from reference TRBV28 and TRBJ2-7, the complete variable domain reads DVKVTQSSRYLVKRTGEKVFLECVQDMDHENMFWYRQDPGLGLRLIYFSYDVKMKEKGDIPEGYSVSREKKERFSLILESASTNQTSMYLCASSSLLGTSGVYEQYFGPGTRLTVT.

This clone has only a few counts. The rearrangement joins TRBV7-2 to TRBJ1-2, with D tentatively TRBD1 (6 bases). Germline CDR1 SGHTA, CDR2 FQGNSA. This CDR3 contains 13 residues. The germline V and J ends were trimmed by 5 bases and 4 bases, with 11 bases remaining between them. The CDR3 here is CASSHDRSYGYTF. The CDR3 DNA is TGTGCCAGCAGCCATGACAGGAGCTATGGCTACACCTTC. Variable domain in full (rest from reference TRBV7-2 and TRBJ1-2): GAGVSQSPSNKVTEKGKDVELRCDPISGHTALYWYRQSLGQGLEFLIYFQGNSAPDKSGLPSDRFSAERTGGSVSTLTIQRTQQEDSAVYLCASSHDRSYGYTFGSGTRLTVV.

Here the CDR3 reads CASSVGGVGKPQHF. The CDR3 DNA sequence: TGTGCCAGCAGCGTTGGGGGGGTCGGAAAGCCCCAGCATTTT. The rearrangement joins TRBV7-8 to TRBJ1-5, with a weak D call TRBD1 (5 bases). CDR3 length equals 14 residues. Germline V gene lookup returns CDR1 SGHVS and CDR2 FQNEAQ. Deletions cut 5 bases from V and 8 bases from J, with 16 bases between.

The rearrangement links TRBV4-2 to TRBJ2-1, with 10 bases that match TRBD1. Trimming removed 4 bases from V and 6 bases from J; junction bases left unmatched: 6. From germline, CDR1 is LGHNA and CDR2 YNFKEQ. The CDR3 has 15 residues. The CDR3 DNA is TGTGCCAGCAGCCCCCGACAGGGGGCAGGCAATGAGCAGTTCTTC. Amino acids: CASSPRQGAGNEQFF.

In DNA, the CDR3 is TGCGCCAGCAGCCAAACGGAGGATGATAGCAATCAGCCCCAGCATTTT. Protein: CASSQTEDDSNQPQHF. V and J are TRBV4-1 and TRBJ1-5; D remains ambiguous. Germline lookup yields CDR1 MGHRA and CDR2 YSYEKL. CDR3 length: 16 amino acids. V lost 2 bases and J 0 bases, leaving 11 bases between the germline ends.

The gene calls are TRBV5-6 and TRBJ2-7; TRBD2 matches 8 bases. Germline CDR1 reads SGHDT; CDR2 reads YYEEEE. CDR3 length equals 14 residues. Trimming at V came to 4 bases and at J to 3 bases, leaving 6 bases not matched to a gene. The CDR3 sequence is CASSLSGTSYEQYF. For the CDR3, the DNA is TGTGCCAGCAGCCTCTCCGGGACTAGCTACGAGCAGTACTTC.

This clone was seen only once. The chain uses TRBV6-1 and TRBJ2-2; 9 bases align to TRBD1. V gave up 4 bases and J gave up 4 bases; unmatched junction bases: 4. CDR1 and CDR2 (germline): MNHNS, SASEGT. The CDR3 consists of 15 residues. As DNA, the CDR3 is TGTGCCAGCAGTGCAACAGGGGGCATCACCGGGGAGCTGTTTTTT. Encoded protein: CASSATGGITGELFF.

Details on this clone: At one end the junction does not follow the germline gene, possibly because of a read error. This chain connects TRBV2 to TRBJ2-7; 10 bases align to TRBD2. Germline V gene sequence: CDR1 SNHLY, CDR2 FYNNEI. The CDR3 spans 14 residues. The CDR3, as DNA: TGTGCCGGCAGTGAAAAGCGGGGGGGCTACGAGCAGTACTTC. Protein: CAGSEKRGGYEQYF. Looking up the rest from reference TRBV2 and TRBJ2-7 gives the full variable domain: EPEVTQTPSHQVTQMGQEVILRCVPISNHLYFYWYRQILGQKVEFLVSFYNNEISEKSEIFDDQFSVERPDGSNFTLKIRSTKLEDSAMYFCAGSEKRGGYEQYFGPGTRLTVT.

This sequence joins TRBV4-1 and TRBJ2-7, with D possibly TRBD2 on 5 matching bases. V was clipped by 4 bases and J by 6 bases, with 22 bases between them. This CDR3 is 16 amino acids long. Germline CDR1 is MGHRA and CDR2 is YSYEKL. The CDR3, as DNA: TGCGCCAGCAGCCCCAGGCCACTAGAGACGACGGTCGAGCAGTACTTC. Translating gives CASSPRPLETTVEQYF.

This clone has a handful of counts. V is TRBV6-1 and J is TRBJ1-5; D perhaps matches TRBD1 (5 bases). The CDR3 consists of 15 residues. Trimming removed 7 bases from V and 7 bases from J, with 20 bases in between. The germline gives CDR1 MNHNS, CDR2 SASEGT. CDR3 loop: CASKNDRGDVQPQHF. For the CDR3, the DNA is TGTGCCAGCAAGAATGATAGGGGCGACGTCCAGCCCCAGCATTTT.

DNA for the CDR3: TGCGCCAGCAGCGCCTCCGGGACAGGGCTGTACGAGCAGTACTTC. Translating gives CASSASGTGLYEQYF. This chain links TRBV5-1 with TRBJ2-7; the match to TRBD1 covers 9 bases. J lost 4 bases, V lost 4 bases, and 9 bases had no gene match. This CDR3 is 15 amino acids long. Germline CDR1 SGHRS, CDR2 YFSETQ.

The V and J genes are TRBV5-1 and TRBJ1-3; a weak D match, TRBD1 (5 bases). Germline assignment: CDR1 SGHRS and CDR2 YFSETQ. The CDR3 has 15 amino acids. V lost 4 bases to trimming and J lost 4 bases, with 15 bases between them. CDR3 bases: TGCGCCAGCAGCGATCCCTCGGGGGACGGAAACACCATATATTTT. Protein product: CASSDPSGDGNTIYF. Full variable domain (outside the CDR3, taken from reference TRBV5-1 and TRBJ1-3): KAGVTQTPRYLIKTRGQQVTLSCSPISGHRSVSWYQQTPGQGLQFLFEYFSETQRNKGNFPGRFSGRQFSNSRSEMNVSTLELGDSALYLCASSDPSGDGNTIYFGEGSWLTVV.

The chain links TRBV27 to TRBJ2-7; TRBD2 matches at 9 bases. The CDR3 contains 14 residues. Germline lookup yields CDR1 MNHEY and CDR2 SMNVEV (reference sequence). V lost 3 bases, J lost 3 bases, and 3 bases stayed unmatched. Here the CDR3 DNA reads TGTGCCAGCAGTTTCAGCGGGGGGTTCTACGAGCAGTACTTC. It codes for CASSFSGGFYEQYF.

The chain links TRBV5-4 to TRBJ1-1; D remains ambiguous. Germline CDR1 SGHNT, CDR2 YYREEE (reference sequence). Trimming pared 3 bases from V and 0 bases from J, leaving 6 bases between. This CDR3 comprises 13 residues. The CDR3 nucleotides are TGTGCCAGCAGCTCCGCGATGAACACTGAAGCTTTCTTT. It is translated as CASSSAMNTEAFF.

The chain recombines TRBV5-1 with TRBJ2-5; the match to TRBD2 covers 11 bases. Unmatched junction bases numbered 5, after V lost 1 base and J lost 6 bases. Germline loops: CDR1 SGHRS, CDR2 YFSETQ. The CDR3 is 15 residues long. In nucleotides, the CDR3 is TGCGCCAGCAGCTTGACTAGCGGGAGTGGGAAGACCCAGTACTTC. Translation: CASSLTSGSGKTQYF.

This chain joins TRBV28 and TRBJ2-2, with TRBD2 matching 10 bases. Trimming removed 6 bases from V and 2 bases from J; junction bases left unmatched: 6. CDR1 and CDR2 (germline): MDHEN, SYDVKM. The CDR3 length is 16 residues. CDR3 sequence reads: CASRSIAGGNTGELFF. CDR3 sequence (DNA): TGTGCCAGCAGGTCTATAGCGGGGGGAAACACCGGGGAGCTGTTTTTT.

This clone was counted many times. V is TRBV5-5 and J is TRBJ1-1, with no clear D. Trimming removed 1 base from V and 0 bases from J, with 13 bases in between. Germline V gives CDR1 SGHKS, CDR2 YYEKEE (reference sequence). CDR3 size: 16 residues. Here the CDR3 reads CASSLSFGEMNTEAFF. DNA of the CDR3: TGTGCCAGCAGCTTGAGTTTCGGGGAAATGAACACTGAAGCTTTCTTT.

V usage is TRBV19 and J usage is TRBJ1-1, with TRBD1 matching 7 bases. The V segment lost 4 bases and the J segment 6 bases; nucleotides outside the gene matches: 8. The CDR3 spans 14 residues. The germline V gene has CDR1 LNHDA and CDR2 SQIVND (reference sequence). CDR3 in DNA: TGTGCCAGTAGTAGGACAGGTAGGGGGCCTGAAGCTTTCTTT. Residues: CASSRTGRGPEAFF.

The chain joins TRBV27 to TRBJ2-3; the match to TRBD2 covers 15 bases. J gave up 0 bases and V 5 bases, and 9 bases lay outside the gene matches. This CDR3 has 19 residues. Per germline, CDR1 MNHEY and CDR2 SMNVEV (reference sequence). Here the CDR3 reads CASSPLGLAGGTSTDTQYF. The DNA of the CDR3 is TGTGCCAGCAGTCCCCTGGGACTAGCGGGGGGCACTAGCACAGATACGCAGTATTTT.